This T cell receptor (beta chain) is drawn from a study of OX40 agonist ivuxolimab in advanced cancers. Turning to the study itself: Clinicians treated patients with ivuxolimab, an agonistic anti-OX40 (CD134) antibody. Two patients with cutaneous melanoma and one with hepatocellular carcinoma, three in total, showed partial responses.

Assay: immunoSEQ multiplex PCR; the TCRdb copy retains only in-frame clones and omits some. The sample has tens of thousands of clones, 88% seen once. Germline assignment: CDR1 SGHDT and CDR2 YYEEEE. With 0 bases removed from V and 0 bases from J, the gap between germline ends came to 6 bases. This CDR3 spans 14 amino acids. The sequencing here drew on CD4+ or CD8+ T cells sorted from blood, taken in a trial of the OX40 agonist ivuxolimab. The source is an adult with an advanced solid tumor such as melanoma, head and neck, liver or kidney cancer. The chain is built from TRBV5-6 and TRBJ1-1, with unresolved D. In DNA form, the CDR3 reads TGTGCCAGCAGCTTGGGATTCATGAACACTGAAGCTTTCTTT. As protein: CASSLGFMNTEAFF.